Shown below are 10 T cell receptor beta chains from a single sample sequenced in a study of T-cell memory formation after mild COVID-19. Each CDR3 protein is one row after TCRdb ran MiXCR on the 5' RACE reads. This sample has a few hundred thousand distinct CDR3 sequences, with approximately 9% found just once. Sequenced sample: PBMCs or a T cell subset sorted from them (not recorded which). The receptors come from a man between 18 and 29 years old who had mild COVID-19 (a few samples of this study predate the infection). Cell type and time point are not known.

The chain recombines TRBV4-3 with TRBJ2-3; D not resolved. The CDR3 spans 16 residues. Germline V lookup: CDR1 LGHNA, CDR2 YSLEER. V was trimmed by 0 bases and J by 0 bases, leaving 10 bases between them. The CDR3 region has the DNA TGCGCCAGCAGCCAAGATTGGATCCGAAGCACAGATACGCAGTATTTT. Protein product: CASSQDWIRSTDTQYF.

This clonotype appeared once. The V gene is TRBV20-1, the J gene TRBJ1-5, with 7 bases lining up with TRBD1. The CDR3 spans 14 residues. The ends lost 5 bases at V and 0 bases at J; junction bases unmatched: 4. Germline CDR1 reads DFQATT; CDR2 reads SNEGSKA (reference sequence). The CDR3, as DNA: TGCAGTGCTGGGGGACAGCTTAGCAATCAGCCCCAGCATTTT. Amino acid sequence: CSAGGQLSNQPQHF.

A few counts support this clonotype. The chain is built from TRBV6-5 and TRBJ2-7, with 8 bases that match TRBD1. This CDR3 is built from 13 residues. The germline V gene has CDR1 MNHEY and CDR2 SVGAGI. J lost 8 bases, V lost 6 bases, and 9 bases had no gene match. CDR3 in amino acids: CASSQRQGLKQYF. The DNA for the CDR3 is TGTGCCAGCAGCCAGAGACAGGGGCTTAAGCAGTACTTC.

This clonotype was observed a few times. V and J are TRBV7-2 and TRBJ2-1; 8 bases align to TRBD2. This CDR3 is built from 15 residues. Germline assignment: CDR1 SGHTA and CDR2 FQGNSA. The trim removed 7 bases at V and 5 bases at J, leaving 10 bases unmatched. The CDR3 protein is CASTSGSGVNNEQFF. CDR3 in DNA: TGTGCCAGCACCTCAGGTAGCGGGGTAAACAATGAGCAGTTCTTC.

V gene TRBV20-1 combines with J gene TRBJ2-4, with D possibly TRBD1 on 6 matching bases. This CDR3 is 13 amino acids long. Trimming took off 5 bases at V and 1 base at J, with 9 bases between the two ends. Germline V CDR1 and CDR2: DFQATT, SNEGSKA (reference sequence). CDR3 loop: CSAPDRAKNIQYF. The CDR3 DNA sequence: TGCAGTGCTCCTGACAGGGCCAAAAACATTCAGTACTTC.

The V gene is TRBV5-6, the J gene TRBJ2-5, with a possible D match to TRBD1 (6 bases). The CDR3 contains 15 residues. The V and J ends lost 4 bases and 1 base respectively, with 14 bases between them. CDR1 and CDR2 (germline): SGHDT, YYEEEE. This chain's CDR3 is CASSLAGTPQETQYF. For the CDR3, the DNA is TGTGCCAGCAGCCTAGCCGGGACACCCCAAGAGACCCAGTACTTC.

This chain connects TRBV4-2 to TRBJ2-1; a possible D gene is TRBD1 (5 bases). This CDR3 has 17 residues. The V gene lost 4 bases and the J gene lost 3 bases, with 19 bases spanning the gap. The V gene's germline CDR1 is LGHNA and CDR2 YNFKEQ. CDR3 residues: CASSPRRQHTLYNEQFF. DNA of the CDR3: TGTGCCAGCAGCCCGCGTCGACAGCACACTCTCTACAATGAGCAGTTCTTC.

This clonotype was seen a few times. This rearrangement joins TRBV6-5 to TRBJ2-7, with 8 bases matching TRBD1. V lost 0 bases to trimming and J lost 3 bases; unmatched junction nucleotides: 4. Germline assignment: CDR1 MNHEY and CDR2 SVGAGI. This CDR3 has 15 residues. The DNA for the CDR3 is TGTGCCAGCAGTTACTCGCAGGGGGCACTCTACGAGCAGTACTTC. Its translation: CASSYSQGALYEQYF.

This clonotype was seen a few times. The chain couples TRBV20-1 to TRBJ2-2, with D hard to call. Trimming cost V 3 bases and J 4 bases, with 9 bases left between them. Germline CDR1 and CDR2: DFQATT and SNEGSKA (reference sequence). This CDR3 region has 13 residues. The CDR3 bases are TGCAGTGCTAGTGAAGGGTTCACCGGGGAGCTGTTTTTT. Translated: CSASEGFTGELFF.

This clonotype occurred many times. J is TRBJ2-2 and V is TRBV7-9; D is possibly TRBD1 (6 bases). This CDR3 spans 14 amino acids. The germline V gene has CDR1 SEHNR and CDR2 FQNEAQ (reference sequence). Trimming removed 2 bases at V and 4 bases at J, with 8 bases between. The CDR3 here is CASSLSRGTGELFF. CDR3 bases: TGTGCCAGCAGCTTATCCAGGGGCACCGGGGAGCTGTTTTTT.